This is a list of T cell receptor beta chains from one sample in a study of regulatory T cells in long-lasting Graves disease. Each CDR3 protein gets one entry after TCRdb re-called the multiplex PCR reads with MiXCR. Of roughly 400,000 distinct CDR3 sequences detected, 15% appear once; the ten largest clones hold about 8.2%. The data also belong to a second study, concerning T cells in Graves' hyperthyroidism and ophthalmopathy.

Source: peripheral blood mononuclear cells (PBMCs), taken at new diagnosis, from a patient treated with antithyroid drugs. These TCRs come from a woman aged 40 to 55 with Graves disease. Each CDR3 is given with its conserved first and last residue. The D gene is left open where the match is weak. Clone size is stated in some rows and not others, as once, few, many or a class when expanded.

v_gene	abundance	j_gene	d_gene	CDR3aa	CDR3nt
TRBV2	many	TRBJ2-3	TRBD2	CASSSLRGDTQYF	TGTGCCAGCAGTTCCCTGCGGGGGGATACGCAGTATTTT
TRBV2	many	TRBJ2-7	TRBD2	CASSEGLAGVEQYF	TGTGCCAGCAGTGAAGGCCTAGCGGGAGTCGAGCAGTACTTC
TRBV7-8	many	TRBJ2-5	NA	CASTRTWGGEETQYF	TGTGCCAGCACGCGAACCTGGGGGGGCGAAGAGACCCAGTACTTC
TRBV4-1	few	TRBJ2-2	NA	CASSQPLYSHTGELFF	TGCGCCAGCAGCCAGCCCCTTTACAGCCACACCGGGGAGCTGTTTTTT
TRBV11-2	NA	TRBJ2-1	NA	CASSLDLGSNEQFF	TGTGCCAGCAGCTTAGATCTCGGGTCTAATGAGCAGTTCTTC
TRBV6-5	many	TRBJ2-1	NA	CASSYGTYNEQFF	TGTGCCAGCAGTTATGGCACCTACAATGAGCAGTTCTTC
TRBV20-1	NA	TRBJ1-4	NA	CSARDPWQNNEKLFF	TGCAGTGCTAGAGACCCCTGGCAGAATAATGAAAAACTGTTTTTT
TRBV29-1	NA	TRBJ2-1	NA	CSGRRGNNEQFF	TGCAGCGGACGCCGGGGAAACAATGAGCAGTTCTTC
TRBV7-2	few	TRBJ2-1	NA	CASSRRGAYNEQFF	TGTGCCAGCAGCCGAAGGGGGGCCTACAATGAGCAGTTCTTC
TRBV7-3	NA	TRBJ2-2	TRBD1	CASSMTGGAAGELFF	TGTGCCAGCAGCATGACAGGGGGCGCAGCGGGGGAGCTGTTTTTT
TRBV12-3/TRBV12-4	NA	TRBJ2-5	NA	CASSPLRGTQYF	TGTGCCAGCAGTCCTCTCAGGGGGACCCAGTACTTC
TRBV27	NA	TRBJ2-7	NA	CASSLRGPDREQYF	TGTGCCAGCAGTTTACGCGGACCAGATCGAGAGCAGTACTTC
TRBV28	many	TRBJ1-5	TRBD1	CASSSQRDRGRYSNQPQHF	TGTGCCAGCAGTTCCCAACGGGACAGGGGGCGGTATAGCAATCAGCCCCAGCATTTT
TRBV12-3/TRBV12-4	many	TRBJ1-2	NA	CASSPTGVDGYGYTF	TGTGCCAGCAGCCCCACGGGGGTAGACGGCTATGGCTACACCTTC
TRBV4-1	few	TRBJ1-1	NA	CASRVSRNTEAFF	TGCGCCAGCCGGGTCTCTCGAAACACTGAAGCTTTCTTT
TRBV10-2	few	TRBJ1-3	TRBD1	CATMGQGENTIYF	TGCGCCACCATGGGACAGGGCGAAAACACCATATATTTT
TRBV5-1	many	TRBJ2-3	TRBD2	CASSGVQSGRFPDTQYF	TGCGCCAGCAGCGGGGTTCAGAGCGGGAGGTTCCCAGATACGCAGTATTTT
TRBV10-3	many	TRBJ2-3	TRBD2	CAISALMGLAGDPRDTQYF	TGTGCCATCAGTGCTTTGATGGGACTAGCGGGAGACCCACGGGATACGCAGTATTTT
TRBV12-3/TRBV12-4	many	TRBJ1-1	NA	CASSSSGSMAFF	TGTGCCAGCAGTTCATCAGGGAGTATGGCTTTCTTT
TRBV11-3	many	TRBJ2-2	TRBD2	CASSLEWLRTSGRFAGELFF	TGTGCCAGCAGCTTAGAGTGGTTAAGGACTAGCGGGAGGTTCGCCGGGGAGCTGTTTTTT
TRBV28	many	TRBJ2-7	TRBD2	CASSLGLGGYEQYF	TGTGCCAGCAGTCTGGGACTAGGCGGATACGAGCAGTACTTC
TRBV2	few	TRBJ2-1	NA	CANRDDSYNEQFF	TGTGCCAACCGGGACGACTCCTACAATGAGCAGTTCTTC
TRBV5-1	many	TRBJ1-4	NA	CASRQDSGNEKLFF	TGCGCCAGCAGACAAGACAGTGGGAATGAAAAACTGTTTTTT
TRBV20-1	NA	TRBJ2-1	TRBD2	CSASGLAGKNEQFF	TGCAGTGCTAGTGGTCTAGCGGGAAAAAATGAGCAGTTCTTC
TRBV12-3/TRBV12-4	many	TRBJ2-5	TRBD2	CASSLAPSLAGVWETQYF	TGTGCCAGCAGTTTAGCGCCGTCACTAGCGGGAGTATGGGAGACCCAGTACTTC
TRBV7-3	NA	TRBJ1-2	TRBD1	CASSLVGGTGGDYGYTF	TGTGCCAGCAGCCTCGTGGGCGGGACAGGGGGCGACTATGGCTACACCTTC
TRBV12-5	NA	TRBJ2-2	NA	CASGLVPEGGELFF	TGTGCTAGTGGTTTGGTACCGGAGGGCGGGGAGCTGTTTTTT
TRBV15	few	TRBJ2-1	NA	CATSRKNNEQFF	TGTGCCACCAGCAGAAAAAACAATGAGCAGTTCTTC
TRBV9	many	TRBJ1-5	NA	CASSVEGRVDQPQHF	TGTGCCAGCAGCGTAGAGGGTAGGGTTGATCAGCCCCAGCATTTT
TRBV28	many	TRBJ1-3	NA	CASSRYRVSGNTIYF	TGTGCCAGCAGTCGATACAGAGTTTCTGGAAACACCATATATTTT
TRBV19	NA	TRBJ2-7	TRBD2	CASSIGGPRLAIHEQYF	TGTGCCAGTAGTATAGGGGGTCCGAGACTAGCGATACACGAGCAGTACTTC
TRBV11-3	many	TRBJ2-1	NA	CASSLDRAGDSYNEQFF	TGTGCCAGCAGCTTAGATCGGGCGGGCGACTCCTACAATGAGCAGTTCTTC
TRBV6-2/TRBV6-3	many	TRBJ2-1	TRBD2	CASSPGGAGGLYNEQFF	TGTGCCAGCAGTCCCGGGGGCGCGGGAGGTCTCTACAATGAGCAGTTCTTC
TRBV14	many	TRBJ2-3	NA	CASSRSVDTQYF	TGTGCCAGCAGCCGAAGCGTAGATACGCAGTATTTT
TRBV24-1	many	TRBJ2-3	NA	CATMLGTSTDTQYF	TGTGCCACCATGCTAGGGACGAGCACAGATACGCAGTATTTT